This TCR beta chain was identified in a study of blood T cells in healthy people across ages. Study-wide findings and caveats: The donors' CMV status was not determined, possibly confounding changes in expanded clonotypes.

A single count supports this clonotype. Its specificity is unknown. Germline V gives CDR1 LNHDA, CDR2 SQIVND (reference sequence). The CDR3 covers 13 residues. Trimming took 6 bases from V and 3 from J, leaving 12 bases between them. Primers used in a second PCR of about 6 to 11 cycles were a sample-barcoded 5' primer and a J-beta primer mix. TCRdb used MiXCR to reprocess the 5' RACE reads, holding one entry per CDR3 protein. The sample includes 1.6 million or so distinct CDR3 sequences, around 36% of them seen just once. This clonotype originated in a woman under 40 in good health. V gene TRBV19 combines with J gene TRBJ2-7, with D possibly TRBD1 on 6 matching bases. Sequencing input: blood. CDR3 loop: CASSETGIYEQYF. The CDR3 nucleotides are TGTGCCAGTAGCGAGACAGGCATCTACGAGCAGTACTTC.